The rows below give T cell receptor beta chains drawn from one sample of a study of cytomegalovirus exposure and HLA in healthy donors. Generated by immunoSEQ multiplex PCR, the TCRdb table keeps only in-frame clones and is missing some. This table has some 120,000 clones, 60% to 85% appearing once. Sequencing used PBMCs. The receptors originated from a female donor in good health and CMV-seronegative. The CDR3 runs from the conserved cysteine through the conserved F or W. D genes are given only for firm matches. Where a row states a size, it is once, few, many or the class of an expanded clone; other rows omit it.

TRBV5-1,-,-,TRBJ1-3,TGCGCCAGCAGCGACAGGCCTGGAAACACCATATATTTT,CASSDRPGNTIYF
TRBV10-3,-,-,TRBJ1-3,TGTGCCTCGCGTCGGACAGAGTCTGGAAACACCATATATTTT,CASRRTESGNTIYF
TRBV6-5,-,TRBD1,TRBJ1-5,TGTGCCAGCAGTACCCGAGACAGGGGCAATCAGCCCCAGCATTTT,CASSTRDRGNQPQHF
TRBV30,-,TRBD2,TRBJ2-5,TGTGCCTGGAGCAAAGGACTAGCGGGGGGCGAGCCCCAGTACTTC,CAWSKGLAGGEPQYF
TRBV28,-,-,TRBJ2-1,TGTGCCTCTGACCCCGGACTTGAGAGATACAATGAGCAGTTCTTC,CASDPGLERYNEQFF
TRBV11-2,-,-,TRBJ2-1,TGTGCCAGCAGCTTAGATCGACGAGGGCATGAGCAGTTCTTC,CASSLDRRGHEQFF
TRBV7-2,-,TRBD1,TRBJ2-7,TGTGCCAGCAGCTTAGGTACAGGGGGCGAGCAGTACTTC,CASSLGTGGEQYF
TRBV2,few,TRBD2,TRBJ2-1,TGTGCCAGCAGTAAGCCTGGACTAGCGGGGGACTTAAGCTCCTACAATGAGCAGTTCTTC,CASSKPGLAGDLSSYNEQFF
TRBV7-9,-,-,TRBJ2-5,TGTGCCAGCAGCCGCCTAGGGGCCCAGTACTTC,CASSRLGAQYF
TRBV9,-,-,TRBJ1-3,TGTGCCAGCAGCGTAGGACCGCGGGGGCTATCTGGAAACACCATATATTTT,CASSVGPRGLSGNTIYF
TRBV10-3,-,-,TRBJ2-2,TGTGCCATCCGGCAGGGCCCTGGGACCGGGGAGCTGTTTTTT,CAIRQGPGTGELFF
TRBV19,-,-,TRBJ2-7,TGTGCCAGTAGTCCGTCGAGGGGGTCCTACGAGCAGTACTTC,CASSPSRGSYEQYF
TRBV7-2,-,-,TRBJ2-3,TGTGCCAGCAGCCTAAAAGGGGTCACAGATACGCAGTATTTT,CASSLKGVTDTQYF
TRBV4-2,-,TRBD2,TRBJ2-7,TGTGCCAGCAGCCAGGACACGGGGGGGCTGGAGGACTTC,CASSQDTGGLEDF
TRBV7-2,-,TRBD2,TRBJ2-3,TGTGCCAGCAGGCCGCGGGGGGGCGGGGCAGATACGCAGTATTTT,CASRPRGGGADTQYF
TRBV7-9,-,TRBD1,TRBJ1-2,TGTGCCAGCAGCGCGGACAGGGGGACCTATGGCTACACCTTC,CASSADRGTYGYTF
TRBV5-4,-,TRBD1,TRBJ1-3,TGTGCCAGCAGCTTGGGACAGGGCAACTCTGGAAACACCATATATTTT,CASSLGQGNSGNTIYF
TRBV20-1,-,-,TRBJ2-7,TGCAGTGCTTCGACAGTCTACGAGCAGTACTTC,CSASTVYEQYF
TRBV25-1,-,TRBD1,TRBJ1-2,TGTGCCAGCAGTGGAGATGAGACAGGGGTTTATGGCTACACCTTC,CASSGDETGVYGYTF
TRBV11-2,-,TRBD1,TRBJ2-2,TGTGCCAGCAGCGACCTTGGGACAGGGACCACCGGGGAGCTGTTTTTT,CASSDLGTGTTGELFF
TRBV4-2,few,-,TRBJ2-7,TGTGCCAGCAGCCCCCGAGCTAGCAGGACCGATACCTACGAGCAGTACTTC,CASSPRASRTDTYEQYF
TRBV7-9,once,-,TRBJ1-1,TGTTCCAGCAGCACGATCTCAGGGGTCGGCGCGAACACTGAAGCTTTCTTT,CSSSTISGVGANTEAFF